This TCR beta chain was identified in a study of blood T cell repertoires in COVID-19. Study overall: The United States, Italy and Spain provided the acute and convalescent COVID-19 samples. The cDNA or gDNA used as material had been derived from T cells, B-cell-depleted T cells, or PBMCs.

TCRdb keeps only in-frame clones here, not all; method: immunoSEQ multiplex PCR. This sample has over 110,000 clones, with approximately 88% found just once. The cohort comprised adults aged 18 to 89 years residing in approximately 22 US areas. Germline CDR1 reads LGHDT; CDR2 reads YNNKEL (reference sequence). V dropped 4 bases and J dropped 4; count of bases not matched to a gene: 13. This CDR3 is 16 amino acids long. Sequences were obtained from PBMCs or T cells enriched from blood (not recorded which). The chain has TRBV3-1 (or the pseudogene TRBV3-2) and TRBJ2-7; 7 bases map to TRBD2. The receptor comes from a middle-aged man with acute COVID-19. CDR3 nucleotides: TGTGCCAGCAGCCCCGAAGGTGCTAGCGGATTATACGAGCAGTACTTC. This codes for CASSPEGASGLYEQYF.